The 2 T cell receptor beta chains below come from one sample, sequenced in a study of control samples from healthy donors and cancer patients. Here immunoSEQ multiplex PCR was the method, and the copy in TCRdb shows in-frame clones only, minus some. The profile covers 350,000 to 450,000 clones, with approximately 90% appearing a single time and about 6.3% taken by the ten largest. Input material: PBMCs. These receptors were obtained from a man aged 35 to 55 with head and neck cancer.

CDR3 loop: CASSVAGTRYDEQYF. Written as DNA, the CDR3 is TGTGCCAGCAGTGTCGCCGGGACTAGGTATGACGAGCAGTACTTC. The chain joins TRBV28 to TRBJ2-7, with 8 bases that match TRBD2. Germline values: CDR1 MDHEN, CDR2 SYDVKM. The ends lost 5 bases at V and 5 bases at J; junction bases unmatched: 11. CDR3 length: 15 residues.

The chain recombines TRBV3-1 (or the pseudogene TRBV3-2) with TRBJ1-2; D ambiguous. CDR3 size: 16 residues. V was shortened by 4 bases and J by 8 bases, with 23 bases between the two germline ends. In germline, CDR1 is LGHDT, CDR2 YNNKEL (reference sequence). DNA for the CDR3: TGTGCCAGCAGCCGGGAGGGAACCCGAGGGAAAGTAGGCTACACCTTC. It specifies CASSREGTRGKVGYTF.